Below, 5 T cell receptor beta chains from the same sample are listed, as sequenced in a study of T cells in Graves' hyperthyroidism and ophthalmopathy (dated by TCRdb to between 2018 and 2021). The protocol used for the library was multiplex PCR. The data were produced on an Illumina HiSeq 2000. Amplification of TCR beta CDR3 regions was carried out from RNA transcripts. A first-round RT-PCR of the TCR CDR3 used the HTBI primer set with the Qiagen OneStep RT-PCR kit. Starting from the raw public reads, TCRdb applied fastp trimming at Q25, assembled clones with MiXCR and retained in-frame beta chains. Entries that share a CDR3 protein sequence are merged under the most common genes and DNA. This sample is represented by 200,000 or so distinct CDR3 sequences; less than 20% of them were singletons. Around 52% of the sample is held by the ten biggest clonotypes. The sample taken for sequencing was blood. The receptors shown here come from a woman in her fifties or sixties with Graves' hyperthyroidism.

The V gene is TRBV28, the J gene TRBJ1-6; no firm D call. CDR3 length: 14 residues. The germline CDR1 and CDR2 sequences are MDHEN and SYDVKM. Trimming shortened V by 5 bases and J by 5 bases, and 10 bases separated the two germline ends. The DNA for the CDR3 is TGTGCCAGCAGTCTACCTGGCAATAATTCACCCCTCCACTTT. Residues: CASSLPGNNSPLHF.

DNA for the CDR3: TGTGCCAGCAGTTTGGGTTTGGGCACTGAAGCTTTCTTT. Amino acids: CASSLGLGTEAFF. The V gene is TRBV28, the J gene TRBJ1-1, with D unresolved. This CDR3 is 13 amino acids long. The V end was cut by 3 bases, the J end by 4 bases, with 9 bases between. Germline V gives CDR1 MDHEN, CDR2 SYDVKM.

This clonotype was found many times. DNA for the CDR3: TGTGCCAGCAGTGATCCATGGAGGGGCTACGAGCAGTACTTC. Amino acids: CASSDPWRGYEQYF. The genes are TRBV6-1 and TRBJ2-7; a possible D gene is TRBD2 (6 bases). This CDR3 spans 14 amino acids. V dropped 3 bases and J dropped 3 bases, with 12 bases sitting between them. The V gene's germline CDR1 is MNHNS and CDR2 SASEGT.

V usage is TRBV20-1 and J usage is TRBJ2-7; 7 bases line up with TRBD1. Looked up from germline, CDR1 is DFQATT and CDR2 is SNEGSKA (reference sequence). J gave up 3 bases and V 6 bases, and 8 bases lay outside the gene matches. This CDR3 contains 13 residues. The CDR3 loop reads CSARRQGNYEQYF. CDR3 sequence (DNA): TGCAGTGCCAGACGACAGGGTAACTACGAGCAGTACTTC.

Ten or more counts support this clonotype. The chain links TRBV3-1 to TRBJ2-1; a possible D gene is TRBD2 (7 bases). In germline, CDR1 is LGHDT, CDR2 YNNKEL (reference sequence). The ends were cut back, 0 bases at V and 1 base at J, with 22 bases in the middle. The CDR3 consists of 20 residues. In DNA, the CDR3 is TGTGCCAGCAGCCAAGATCGTACCGGGGGGCATTCGGGGTCCTACAATGAGCAGTTCTTC. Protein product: CASSQDRTGGHSGSYNEQFF.